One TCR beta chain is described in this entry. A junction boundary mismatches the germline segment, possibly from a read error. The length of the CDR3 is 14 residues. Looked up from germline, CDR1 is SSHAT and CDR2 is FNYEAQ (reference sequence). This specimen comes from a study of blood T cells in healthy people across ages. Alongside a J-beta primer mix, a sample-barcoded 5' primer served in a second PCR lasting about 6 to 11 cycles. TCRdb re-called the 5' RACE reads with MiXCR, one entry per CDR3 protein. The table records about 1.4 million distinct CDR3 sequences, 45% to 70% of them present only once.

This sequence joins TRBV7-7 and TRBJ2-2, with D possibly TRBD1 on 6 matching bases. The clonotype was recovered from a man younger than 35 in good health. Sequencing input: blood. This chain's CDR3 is CASSLMGAGGELFF. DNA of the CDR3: TGTGCTAGCAGCTTAATGGGGGCTGGCGGGGAGCTGTTTTTT.